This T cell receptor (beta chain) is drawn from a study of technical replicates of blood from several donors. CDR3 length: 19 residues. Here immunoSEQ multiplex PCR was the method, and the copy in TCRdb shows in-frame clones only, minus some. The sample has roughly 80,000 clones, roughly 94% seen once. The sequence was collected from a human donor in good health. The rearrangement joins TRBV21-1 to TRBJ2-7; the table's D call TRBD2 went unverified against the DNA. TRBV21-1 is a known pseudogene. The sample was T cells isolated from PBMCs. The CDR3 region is CASSKGGPWSGGISYEQYF. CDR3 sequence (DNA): TGTGCCAGCAGCAAAGGGGGCCCTTGGAGCGGGGGAATCTCATACGAGCAGTACTTC.